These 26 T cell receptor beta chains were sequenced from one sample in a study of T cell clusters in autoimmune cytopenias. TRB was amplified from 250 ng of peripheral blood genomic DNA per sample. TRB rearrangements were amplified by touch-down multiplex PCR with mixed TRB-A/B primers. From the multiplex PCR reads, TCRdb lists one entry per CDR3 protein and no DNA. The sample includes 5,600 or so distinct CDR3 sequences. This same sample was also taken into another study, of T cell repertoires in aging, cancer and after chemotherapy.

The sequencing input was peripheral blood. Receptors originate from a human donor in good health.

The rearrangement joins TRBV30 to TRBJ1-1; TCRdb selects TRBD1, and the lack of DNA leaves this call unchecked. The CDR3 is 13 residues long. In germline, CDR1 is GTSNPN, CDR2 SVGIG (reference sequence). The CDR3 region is CAWTGTSNTEAFF.

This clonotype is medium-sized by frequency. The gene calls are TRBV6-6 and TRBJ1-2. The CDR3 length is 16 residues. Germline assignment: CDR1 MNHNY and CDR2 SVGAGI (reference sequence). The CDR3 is CASSYSGTTGDYGYTF.

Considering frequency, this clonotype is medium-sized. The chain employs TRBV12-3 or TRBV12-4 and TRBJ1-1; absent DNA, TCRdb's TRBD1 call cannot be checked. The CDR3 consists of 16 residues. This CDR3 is CASSPVGQGVSTEAFF.

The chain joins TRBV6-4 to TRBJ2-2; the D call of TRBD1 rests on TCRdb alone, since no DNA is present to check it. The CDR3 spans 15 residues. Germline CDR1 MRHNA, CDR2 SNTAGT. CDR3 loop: CASSDGTGGLGELFF.

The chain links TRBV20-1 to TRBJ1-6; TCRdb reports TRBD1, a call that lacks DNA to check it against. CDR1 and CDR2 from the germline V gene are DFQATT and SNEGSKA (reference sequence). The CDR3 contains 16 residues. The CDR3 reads CSAGRQGTGGNSPLHF.

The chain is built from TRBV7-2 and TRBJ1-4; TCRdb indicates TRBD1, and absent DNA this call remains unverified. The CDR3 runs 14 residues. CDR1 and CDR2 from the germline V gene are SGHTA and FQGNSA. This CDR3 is CASSSTGAGEKLFF.

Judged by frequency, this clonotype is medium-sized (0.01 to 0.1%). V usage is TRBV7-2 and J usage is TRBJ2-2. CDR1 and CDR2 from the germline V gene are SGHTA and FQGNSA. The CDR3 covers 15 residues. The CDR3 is CASSLRVLHTGELFF.

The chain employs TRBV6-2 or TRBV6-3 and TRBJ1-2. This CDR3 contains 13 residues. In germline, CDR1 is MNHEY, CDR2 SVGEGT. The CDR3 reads CASTFSSNYGYTF.

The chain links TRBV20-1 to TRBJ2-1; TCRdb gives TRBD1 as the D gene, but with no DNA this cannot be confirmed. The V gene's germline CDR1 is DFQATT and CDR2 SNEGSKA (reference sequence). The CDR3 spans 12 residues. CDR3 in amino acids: CSAEGAYNEQFF.

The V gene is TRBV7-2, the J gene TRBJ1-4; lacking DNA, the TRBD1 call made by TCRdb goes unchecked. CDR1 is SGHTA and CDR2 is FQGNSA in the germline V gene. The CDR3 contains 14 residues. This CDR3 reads CASNSGGTNEKLFF.

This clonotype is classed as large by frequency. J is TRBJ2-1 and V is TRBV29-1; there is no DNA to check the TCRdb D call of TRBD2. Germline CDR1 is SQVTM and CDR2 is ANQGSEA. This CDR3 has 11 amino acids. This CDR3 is CSVGVGEGQFF.

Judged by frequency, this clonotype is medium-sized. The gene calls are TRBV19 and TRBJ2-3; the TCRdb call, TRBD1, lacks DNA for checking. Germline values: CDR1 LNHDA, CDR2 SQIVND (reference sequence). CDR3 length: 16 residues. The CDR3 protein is CASTPLRGSGTDTQYF.

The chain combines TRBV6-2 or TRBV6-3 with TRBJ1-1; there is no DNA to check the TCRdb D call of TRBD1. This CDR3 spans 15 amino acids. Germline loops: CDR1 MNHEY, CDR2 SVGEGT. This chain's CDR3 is CASSYRGGAWTEAFF.

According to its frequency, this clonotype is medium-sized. The CDR3 here is CASSYSSYNEQFF. The rearrangement joins TRBV6-2 or TRBV6-3 to TRBJ2-1. The germline gives CDR1 MNHEY, CDR2 SVGEGT. The CDR3 covers 13 residues.

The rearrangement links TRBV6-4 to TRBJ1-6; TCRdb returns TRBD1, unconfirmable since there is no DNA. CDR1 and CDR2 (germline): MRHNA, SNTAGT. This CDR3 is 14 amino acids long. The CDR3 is CASSVGADNSPLHF.

CDR3 sequence: CASSYMAGGTGFF. The chain employs TRBV6-6 and TRBJ1-1; TCRdb's assignment of TRBD1 cannot be checked, as there is no DNA. This CDR3 contains 13 residues. Germline V gene data show CDR1 as MNHNY and CDR2 as SVGAGI (reference sequence).

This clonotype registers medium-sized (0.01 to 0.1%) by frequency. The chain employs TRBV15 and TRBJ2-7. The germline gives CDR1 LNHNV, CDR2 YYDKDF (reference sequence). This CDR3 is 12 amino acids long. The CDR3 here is CATSDGVYEQYF.

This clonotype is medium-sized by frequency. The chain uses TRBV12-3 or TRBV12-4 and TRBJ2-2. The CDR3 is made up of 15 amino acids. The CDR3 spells CASSLWRTNTGELFF.

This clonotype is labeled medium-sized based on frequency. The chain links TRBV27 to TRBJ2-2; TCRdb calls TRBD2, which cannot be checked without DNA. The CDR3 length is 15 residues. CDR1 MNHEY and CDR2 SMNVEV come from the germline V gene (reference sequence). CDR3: CASTASGRGSGELFF.

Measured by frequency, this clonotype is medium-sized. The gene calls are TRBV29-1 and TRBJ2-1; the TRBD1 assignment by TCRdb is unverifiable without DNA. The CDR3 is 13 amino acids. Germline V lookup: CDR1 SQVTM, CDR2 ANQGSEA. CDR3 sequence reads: CSTQQGAYNEQFF.

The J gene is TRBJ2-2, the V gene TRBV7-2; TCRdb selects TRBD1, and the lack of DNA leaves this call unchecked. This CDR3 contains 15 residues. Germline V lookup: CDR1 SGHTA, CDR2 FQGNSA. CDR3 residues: CASSSGTGGLGELFF.

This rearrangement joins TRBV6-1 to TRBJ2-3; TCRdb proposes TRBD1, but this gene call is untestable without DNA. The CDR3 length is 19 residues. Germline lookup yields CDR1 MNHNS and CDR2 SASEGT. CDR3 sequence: CASSTPAGVNTGGARTQYF.

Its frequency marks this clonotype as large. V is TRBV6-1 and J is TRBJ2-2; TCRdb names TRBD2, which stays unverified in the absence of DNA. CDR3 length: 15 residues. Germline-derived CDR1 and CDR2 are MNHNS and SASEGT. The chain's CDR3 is CASRTRLGTPGELFF.

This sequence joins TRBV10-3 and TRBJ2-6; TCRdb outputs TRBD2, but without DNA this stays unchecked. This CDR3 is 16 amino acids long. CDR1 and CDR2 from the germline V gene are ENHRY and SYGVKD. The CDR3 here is CAHEGPTLSGANVLTF.

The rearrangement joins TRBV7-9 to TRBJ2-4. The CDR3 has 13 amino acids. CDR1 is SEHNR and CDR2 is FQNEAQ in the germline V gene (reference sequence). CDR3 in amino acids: CASSLSSSNIQYF. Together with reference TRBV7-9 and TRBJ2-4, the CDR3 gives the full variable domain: DTGVSQNPRHKITKRGQNVTFRCDPISEHNRLYWYRQTLGQGPEFLTYFQNEAQLEKSRLLSDRFSAERPKGSFSTLEIQRTEQGDSAMYLCASSLSSSNIQYFGAGTRLSVL.

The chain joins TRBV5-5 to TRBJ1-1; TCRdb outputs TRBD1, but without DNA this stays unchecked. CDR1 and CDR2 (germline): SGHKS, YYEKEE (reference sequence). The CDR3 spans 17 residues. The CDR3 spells CASSLGDVGVVWTEAFF.